This entry is about one TCR beta chain. Other DNA sequences in the sample encode the same CDR3. The sample originates from a study of cytomegalovirus exposure and HLA in healthy donors. Study background: Later, an analysis reported that the 130 or so validation repertoires had used the same platform as the approximately 600 first-cohort repertoires.

V gave up 9 bases and J gave up 3 bases; unmatched junction bases: 5. The CDR3 sequence is 12 residues long. Germline V CDR1 and CDR2: MGHDK, SYGVNS. The method was immunoSEQ multiplex PCR; TCRdb's version includes in-frame clones alone and lacks a portion of them. The sample consists of under 100,000 clones, roughly 95% of them appearing once. An approximately 120-subject validation cohort, separate from the approximately 720-subject first cohort, supplied the donors. The sequence came from a woman aged 18-29 years in good health and CMV-seronegative. Sequencing input: PBMCs. The genes are TRBV25-1 and TRBJ2-7; TRBD1 aligns across 7 bases. The CDR3 here is CASSTGSYEQYF. CDR3 DNA sequence: TGTGCCAGTTCGACAGGGAGCTACGAGCAGTACTTC.